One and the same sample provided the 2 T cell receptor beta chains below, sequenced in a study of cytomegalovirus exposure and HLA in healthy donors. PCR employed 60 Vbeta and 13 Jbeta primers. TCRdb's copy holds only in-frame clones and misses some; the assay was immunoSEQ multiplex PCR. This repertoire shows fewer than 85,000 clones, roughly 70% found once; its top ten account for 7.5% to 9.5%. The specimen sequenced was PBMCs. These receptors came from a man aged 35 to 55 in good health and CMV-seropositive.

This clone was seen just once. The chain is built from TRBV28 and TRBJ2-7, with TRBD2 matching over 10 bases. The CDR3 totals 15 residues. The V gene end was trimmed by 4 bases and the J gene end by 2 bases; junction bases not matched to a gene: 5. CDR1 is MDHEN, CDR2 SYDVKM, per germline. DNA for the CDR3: TGTGCCAGCAGTTCGCCAGCGGGAGGGACCTACGAGCAGTACTTC. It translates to CASSSPAGGTYEQYF.

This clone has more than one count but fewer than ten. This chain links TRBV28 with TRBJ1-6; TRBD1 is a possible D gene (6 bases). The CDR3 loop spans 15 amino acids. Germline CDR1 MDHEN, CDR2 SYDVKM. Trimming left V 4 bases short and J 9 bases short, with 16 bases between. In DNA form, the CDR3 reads TGTGCCAGCAGTTCGCCGGGGGGGCACGGTTCACCCCTCCACTTT. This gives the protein CASSSPGGHGSPLHF.